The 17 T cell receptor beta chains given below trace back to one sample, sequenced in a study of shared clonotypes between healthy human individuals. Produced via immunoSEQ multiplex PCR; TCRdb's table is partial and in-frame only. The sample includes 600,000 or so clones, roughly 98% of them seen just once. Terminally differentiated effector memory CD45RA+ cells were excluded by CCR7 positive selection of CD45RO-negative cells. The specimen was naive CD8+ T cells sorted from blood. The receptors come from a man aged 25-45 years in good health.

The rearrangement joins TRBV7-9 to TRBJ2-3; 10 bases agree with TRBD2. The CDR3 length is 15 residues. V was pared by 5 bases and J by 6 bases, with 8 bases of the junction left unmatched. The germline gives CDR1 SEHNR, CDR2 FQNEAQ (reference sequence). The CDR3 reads CASSPGLALSDTQYF. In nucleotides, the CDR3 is TGTGCCAGCAGCCCGGGACTAGCGTTATCGGATACGCAGTATTTT.

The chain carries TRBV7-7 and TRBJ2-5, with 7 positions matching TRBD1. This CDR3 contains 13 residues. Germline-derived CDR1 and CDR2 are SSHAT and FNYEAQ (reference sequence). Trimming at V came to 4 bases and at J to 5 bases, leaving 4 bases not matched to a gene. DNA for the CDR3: TGTGCCAGCAGCTCCACAGGGGCCGAGACCCAGTACTTC. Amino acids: CASSSTGAETQYF.

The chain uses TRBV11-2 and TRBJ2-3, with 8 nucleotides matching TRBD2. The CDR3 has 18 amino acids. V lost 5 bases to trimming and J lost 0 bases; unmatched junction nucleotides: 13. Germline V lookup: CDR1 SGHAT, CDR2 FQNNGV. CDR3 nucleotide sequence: TGTGCCAGCAGCCACGTACCCGGCGGGGGGTCTAGCACAGATACGCAGTATTTT. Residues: CASSHVPGGGSSTDTQYF.

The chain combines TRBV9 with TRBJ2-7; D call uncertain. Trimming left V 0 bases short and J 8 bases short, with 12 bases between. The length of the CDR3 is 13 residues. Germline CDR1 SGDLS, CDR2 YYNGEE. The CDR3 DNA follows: TGTGCCAGCAGCGTAGCTGAGGCACATAAGCAGTACTTC. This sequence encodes CASSVAEAHKQYF.

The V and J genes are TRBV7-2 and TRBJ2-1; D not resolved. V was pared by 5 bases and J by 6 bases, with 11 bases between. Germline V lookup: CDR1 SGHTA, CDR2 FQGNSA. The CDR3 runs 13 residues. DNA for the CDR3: TGTGCCAGCAGCGATAGGAACTCCAATGAGCAGTTCTTC. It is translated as CASSDRNSNEQFF. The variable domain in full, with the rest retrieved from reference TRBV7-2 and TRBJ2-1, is GAGVSQSPSNKVTEKGKDVELRCDPISGHTALYWYRQSLGQGLEFLIYFQGNSAPDKSGLPSDRFSAERTGGSVSTLTIQRTQQEDSAVYLCASSDRNSNEQFFGPGTRLTVL.

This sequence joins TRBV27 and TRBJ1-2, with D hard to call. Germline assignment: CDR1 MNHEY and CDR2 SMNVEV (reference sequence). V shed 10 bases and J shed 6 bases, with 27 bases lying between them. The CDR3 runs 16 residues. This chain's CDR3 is CATFSFPAARSHGYTF. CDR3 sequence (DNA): TGTGCCACCTTCAGCTTCCCGGCAGCACGTTCCCATGGCTACACCTTC.

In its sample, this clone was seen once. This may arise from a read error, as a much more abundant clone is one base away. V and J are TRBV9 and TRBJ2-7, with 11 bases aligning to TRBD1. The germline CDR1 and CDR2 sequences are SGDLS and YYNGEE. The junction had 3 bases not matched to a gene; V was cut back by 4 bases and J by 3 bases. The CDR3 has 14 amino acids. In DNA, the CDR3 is TGTGCCAGCAGCACCGGGACAGGGGGCTACGAGCAGTACTTC. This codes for CASSTGTGGYEQYF.

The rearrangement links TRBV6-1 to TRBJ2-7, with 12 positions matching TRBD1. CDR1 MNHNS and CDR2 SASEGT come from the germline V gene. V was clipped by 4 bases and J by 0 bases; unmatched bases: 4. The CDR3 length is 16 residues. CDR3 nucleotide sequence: TGTGCCAGCAGTGGATTGGGACAGGGGGCCTCCTACGAGCAGTACTTC. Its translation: CASSGLGQGASYEQYF.

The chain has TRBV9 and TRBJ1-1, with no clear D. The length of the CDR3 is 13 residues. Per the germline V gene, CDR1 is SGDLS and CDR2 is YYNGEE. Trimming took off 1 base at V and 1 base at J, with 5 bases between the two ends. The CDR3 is CASSVSENTEAFF. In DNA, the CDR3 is TGTGCCAGCAGCGTATCAGAGAACACTGAAGCTTTCTTT. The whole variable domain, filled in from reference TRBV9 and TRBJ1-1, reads DSGVTQTPKHLITATGQRVTLRCSPRSGDLSVYWYQQSLDQGLQFLIQYYNGEERAKGNILERFSAQQFPDLHSELNLSSLELGDSALYFCASSVSENTEAFFGQGTRLTVV.

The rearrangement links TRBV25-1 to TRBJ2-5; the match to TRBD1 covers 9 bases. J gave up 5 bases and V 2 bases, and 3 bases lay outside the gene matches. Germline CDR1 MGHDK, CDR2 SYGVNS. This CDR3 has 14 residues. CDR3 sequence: CASSEGQGPETQYF. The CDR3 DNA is TGTGCCAGCAGTGAAGGACAGGGGCCGGAGACCCAGTACTTC.

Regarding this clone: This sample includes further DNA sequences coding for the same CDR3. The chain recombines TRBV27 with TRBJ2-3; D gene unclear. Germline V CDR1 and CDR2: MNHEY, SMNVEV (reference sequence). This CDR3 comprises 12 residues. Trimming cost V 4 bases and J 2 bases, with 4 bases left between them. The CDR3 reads CASSYNTDTQYF. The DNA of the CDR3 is TGTGCCAGCAGTTATAACACAGATACGCAGTATTTT.

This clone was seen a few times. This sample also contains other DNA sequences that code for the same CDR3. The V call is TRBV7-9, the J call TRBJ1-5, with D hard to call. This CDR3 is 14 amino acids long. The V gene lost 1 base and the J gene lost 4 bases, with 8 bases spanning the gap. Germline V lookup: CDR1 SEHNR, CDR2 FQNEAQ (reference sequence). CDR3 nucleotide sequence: TGTGCCAGCAGCTTAGAGGGTGGAAATCAGCCCCAGCATTTT. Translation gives CASSLEGGNQPQHF.

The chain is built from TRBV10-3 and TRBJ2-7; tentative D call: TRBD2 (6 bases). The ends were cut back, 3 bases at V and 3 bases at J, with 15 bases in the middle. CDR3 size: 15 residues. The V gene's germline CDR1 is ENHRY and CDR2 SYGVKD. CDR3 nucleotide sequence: TGTGCCATCAGTGACGAGCCGGGACTTAACTACGAGCAGTACTTC. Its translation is CAISDEPGLNYEQYF.

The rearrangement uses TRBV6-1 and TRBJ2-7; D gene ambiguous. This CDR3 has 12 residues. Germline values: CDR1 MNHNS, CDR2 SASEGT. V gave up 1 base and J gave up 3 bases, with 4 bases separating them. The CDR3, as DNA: TGTGCCAGCAGTGAAGGGGTCTACGAGCAGTACTTC. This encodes CASSEGVYEQYF.

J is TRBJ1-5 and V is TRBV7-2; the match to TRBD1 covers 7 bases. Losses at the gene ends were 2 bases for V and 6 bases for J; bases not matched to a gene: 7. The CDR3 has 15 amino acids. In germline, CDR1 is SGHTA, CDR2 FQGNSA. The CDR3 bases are TGTGCCAGCAGCTTATGGTTCCAGGGGGGTCAGCCCCAGCATTTT. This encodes CASSLWFQGGQPQHF.

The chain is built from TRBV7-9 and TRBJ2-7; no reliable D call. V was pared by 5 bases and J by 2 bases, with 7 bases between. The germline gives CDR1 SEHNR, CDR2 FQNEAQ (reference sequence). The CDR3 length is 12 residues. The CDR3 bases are TGTGCCAGCAGCCGGGCCCCCTACGAGCAGTACTTC. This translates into CASSRAPYEQYF.

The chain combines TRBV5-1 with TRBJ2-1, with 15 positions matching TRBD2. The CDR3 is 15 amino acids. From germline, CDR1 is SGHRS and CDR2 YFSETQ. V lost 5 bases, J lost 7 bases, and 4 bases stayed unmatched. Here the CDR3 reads CASRSGTSGRNEQFF. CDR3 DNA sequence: TGCGCCAGCAGGTCCGGGACTAGCGGGAGGAATGAGCAGTTCTTC.